This T cell receptor beta chain was observed in a study of neurological immune-mediated disorders. The cells used in sorted libraries, CD4+ or CD8+ T cells, numbered 900,000 to 1,000,000. Synthesis of cDNA used 5'RACE (with 10-nucleotide random UMIs). Via MiXCR, TCRdb re-called the 5' RACE reads, giving one row per CDR3 protein. The sample has about 38,000 distinct CDR3 sequences, roughly 10% seen once. V was clipped by 2 bases and J by 6 bases, with 10 bases between them. CDR1 is KGHSH, CDR2 LQKENI, per germline. There are 13 residues in the CDR3. Overall study findings and caveats: The most TCR clonal expansion was seen in HTLV-1-associated myelopathy, whereas the least was seen in multiple sclerosis, below the level in healthy controls.

In this sample, this clonotype turned up many times. What it binds is not known. Input material: CD4+ T cells from blood. The TCR comes from a woman in her thirties with HTLV-1-associated myelopathy (HAM/TSP). The rearrangement links TRBV18 to TRBJ1-1; weak D call: TRBD1 (5 bases). CDR3 bases: TGTGCCAGCTCACCAGGGGCCCCCCCTGAAGCTTTCTTT. Translated: CASSPGAPPEAFF.